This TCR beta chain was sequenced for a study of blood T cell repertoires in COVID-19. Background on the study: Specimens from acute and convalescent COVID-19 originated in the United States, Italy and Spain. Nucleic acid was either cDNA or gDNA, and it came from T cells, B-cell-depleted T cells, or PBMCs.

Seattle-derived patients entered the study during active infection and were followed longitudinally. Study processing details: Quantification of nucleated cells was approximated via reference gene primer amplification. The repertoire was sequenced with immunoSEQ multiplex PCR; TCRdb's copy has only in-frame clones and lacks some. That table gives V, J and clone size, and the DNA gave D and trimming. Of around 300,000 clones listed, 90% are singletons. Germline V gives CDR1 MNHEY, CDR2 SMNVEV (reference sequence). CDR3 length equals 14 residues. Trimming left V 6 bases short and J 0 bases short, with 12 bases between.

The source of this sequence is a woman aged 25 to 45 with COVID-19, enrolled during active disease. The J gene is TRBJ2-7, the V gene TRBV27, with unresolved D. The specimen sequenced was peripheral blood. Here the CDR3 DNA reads TGTGCCAGCAGGAGGCTGCAGAGCTCCTACGAGCAGTACTTC. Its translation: CASRRLQSSYEQYF.